This T cell receptor (beta chain) was recorded in a study of beta chain features in type 1 diabetes. Findings of the study overall: Shortening that was moderate but significant affected the TCRB CDR3s of Type 1 diabetes patients in all four CD4+ subsets. More deletions and fewer insertions at VDJ junctions were found in patients with type 1 diabetes. Cells with high TCR expression could be over-represented by cDNA sequencing. PCR could preferentially amplify shorter templates, alike in patients and controls.

This CDR3 has 13 amino acids. The V and J ends lost 2 bases and 7 bases, in that order; junction bases with no gene match: 4. The germline V gene encodes CDR1 GTSNPN and CDR2 SVGIG (reference sequence). This clone was observed a few times. The antigen is unknown. Isolation of CD4+ naive, central memory, regulatory and stem cell-like memory cells was achieved by sorting via CD45RO/CCR7/CD25/CD127/CD95/CD27. Sequencing targeted expressed TCRB transcripts, as all isolated RNA had been reverse transcribed. The repertoire was sequenced with immunoSEQ multiplex PCR; TCRdb's copy has only in-frame clones and lacks some. The sample holds 250,000 to 350,000 clones, 15% seen once.

V gene TRBV30 combines with J gene TRBJ2-2; 7 bases match TRBD1. The sequencing input was naive CD4+ T cells from blood. The clonotype comes from a man younger than 35 with type 1 diabetes. The CDR3 region is CAWSKTGHGELFF. For the CDR3, the DNA is TGTGCCTGGAGTAAGACAGGGCACGGGGAGCTGTTTTTT.